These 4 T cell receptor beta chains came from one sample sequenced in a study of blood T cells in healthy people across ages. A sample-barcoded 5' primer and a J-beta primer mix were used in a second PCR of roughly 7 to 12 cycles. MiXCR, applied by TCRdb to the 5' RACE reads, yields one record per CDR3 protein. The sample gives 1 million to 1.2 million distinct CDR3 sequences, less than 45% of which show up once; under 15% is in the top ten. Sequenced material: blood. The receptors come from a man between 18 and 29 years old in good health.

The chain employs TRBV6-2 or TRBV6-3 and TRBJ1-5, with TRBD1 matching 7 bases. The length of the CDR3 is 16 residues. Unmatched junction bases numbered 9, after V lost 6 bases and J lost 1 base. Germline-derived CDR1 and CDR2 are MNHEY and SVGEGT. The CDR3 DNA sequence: TGTGCCAGCAGCCCAGGGGGGCAATTGAGCAATCAGCCCCAGCATTTT. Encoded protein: CASSPGGQLSNQPQHF.

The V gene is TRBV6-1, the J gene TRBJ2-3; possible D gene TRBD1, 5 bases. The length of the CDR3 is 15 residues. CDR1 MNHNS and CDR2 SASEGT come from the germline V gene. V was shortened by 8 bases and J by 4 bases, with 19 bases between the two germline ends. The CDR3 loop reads CASLEIPGSADTQYF. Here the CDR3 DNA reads TGTGCCAGCCTGGAGATCCCAGGGTCCGCAGATACGCAGTATTTT.

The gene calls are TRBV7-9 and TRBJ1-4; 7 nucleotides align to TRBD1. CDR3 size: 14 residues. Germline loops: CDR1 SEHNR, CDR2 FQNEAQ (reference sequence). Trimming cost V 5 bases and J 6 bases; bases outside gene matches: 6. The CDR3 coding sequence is TGTGCCAGCAGCCCGCGGACAGGATATGAAAAACTGTTTTTT. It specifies CASSPRTGYEKLFF.

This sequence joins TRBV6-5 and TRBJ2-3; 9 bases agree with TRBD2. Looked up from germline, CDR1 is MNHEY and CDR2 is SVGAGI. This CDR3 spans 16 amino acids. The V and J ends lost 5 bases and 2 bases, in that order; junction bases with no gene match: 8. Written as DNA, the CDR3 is TGTGCCAGCAGTCCTTCTAGCGGGGAAACCACAGATACGCAGTATTTT. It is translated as CASSPSSGETTDTQYF.